What follows are 29 T cell receptor beta chains derived from one specimen sequenced in a study of blood T cell repertoires in COVID-19. Clones were sequenced by immunoSEQ multiplex PCR, and TCRdb holds only the in-frame ones, with some missing. The sample consists of roughly 380,000 clones, roughly four fifths of them appearing once. The sequenced sample consisted of peripheral blood. The receptors were sampled from a human donor with acute or convalescent COVID-19. The donor label of this sample is uncertain.

This clone was seen a handful of times. The V and J genes are TRBV5-8 and TRBJ1-2, with TRBD1 matching over 8 bases. V shed 4 bases, J shed 2 bases, and the junction held 10 bases outside the gene matches. CDR3 size: 16 residues. Germline assignment: CDR1 SGHTS and CDR2 YDEGEE. CDR3 loop: CASSHRTGTLNYGYTF. CDR3 in DNA: TGTGCCAGCAGCCATAGGACAGGGACGCTCAACTATGGCTACACCTTC.

This chain uses TRBV30 with TRBJ2-1; D gene unclear. This CDR3 spans 11 amino acids. Trimming shortened V by 2 bases and J by 5 bases, and 4 bases separated the two germline ends. Germline CDR1 is GTSNPN and CDR2 is SVGIG (reference sequence). CDR3 DNA: TGTGCCTGGAGTTTCGACAATGAGCAGTTCTTC. Protein: CAWSFDNEQFF.

The chain couples TRBV4-1 to TRBJ2-2; no clear D. Germline CDR1 reads MGHRA; CDR2 reads YSYEKL. CDR3 length: 14 residues. Trimming took off 6 bases at V and 3 bases at J, with 11 bases between the two ends. The CDR3 nucleotides are TGCGCCAGCAGACCAACCCGGTACACCGGGGAGCTGTTTTTT. Residues: CASRPTRYTGELFF.

This chain joins TRBV2 and TRBJ1-2, with D possibly TRBD1 on 5 matching bases. The CDR3 loop spans 14 amino acids. V lost 2 bases and J lost 8, with 15 bases in between. Per the germline V gene, CDR1 is SNHLY and CDR2 is FYNNEI. Written as DNA, the CDR3 is TGTGCCAGCAGTGAACAGGGAAGGGATAGAGGCTACACCTTC. Protein sequence: CASSEQGRDRGYTF.

The chain recombines TRBV7-9 with TRBJ2-3, with D maybe TRBD2 (7 bases). Germline V gene lookup returns CDR1 SEHNR and CDR2 FQNEAQ (reference sequence). The V end lost 2 bases, the J end lost 1 base, and 13 bases lay between the germline ends. CDR3 length equals 16 residues. CDR3 sequence reads: CASSLIGGPRTDTQYF. CDR3 DNA: TGTGCCAGCAGCTTAATCGGGGGGCCTCGCACAGATACGCAGTATTTT.

The J gene is TRBJ2-1, the V gene TRBV23-1; 10 nucleotides line up with TRBD2. TRBV23-1 is an ORF for which the function is uncertain. V shed 2 bases, J shed 1 base, and the junction held 8 bases outside the gene matches. The CDR3 extends over 18 amino acids. The CDR3 DNA reads TGCGCCAGCAGTCAAACAGCTAGCGGGAGTAGGTCCTACAATGAGCAGTTCTTC. Translation: CASSQTASGSRSYNEQFF.

This clone was recorded once. The V gene is TRBV5-1, the J gene TRBJ1-1; 8 nucleotides line up with TRBD1. CDR3 length: 14 residues. The ends lost 6 bases at V and 1 base at J; junction bases unmatched: 5. Germline V gene sequence: CDR1 SGHRS, CDR2 YFSETQ. CDR3: CASNGQGQNTEAFF. The CDR3 DNA is TGCGCCAGCAACGGACAGGGCCAGAACACTGAAGCTTTCTTT.

V and J are TRBV1 and TRBJ1-2. TRBV1 is reported as a pseudogene. This CDR3 has 15 residues. The CDR3 region has the DNA TGCACCAGCAGTAAATATCCCCTGACGGGCTATGGCTACACCTTC. Its translation: CTSSKYPLTGYGYTF.

This clone was counted between two and nine times. The genes are TRBV5-6 and TRBJ1-5; the match to TRBD1 covers 8 bases. CDR3 length equals 16 residues. From germline, CDR1 is SGHDT and CDR2 YYEEEE. V shed 4 bases and J 5 bases; nucleotides not matched to a gene: 11. DNA for the CDR3: TGTGCCAGCAGCAGATACCGGACAGGGCCGGATCAGCCCCAGCATTTT. Amino acids: CASSRYRTGPDQPQHF. The full variable domain, rest sourced from reference TRBV5-6 and TRBJ1-5, is DAGVTQSPTHLIKTRGQQVTLRCSPKSGHDTVSWYQQALGQGPQFIFQYYEEEERQRGNFPDRFSGHQFPNYSSELNVNALLLGDSALYLCASSRYRTGPDQPQHFGDGTRLSIL.

The chain has TRBV6-5 and TRBJ2-1; 7 bases line up with TRBD2. Trimming cost V 6 bases and J 5 bases; bases outside gene matches: 7. From germline, CDR1 is MNHEY and CDR2 SVGAGI. CDR3 size: 14 residues. The CDR3 DNA reads as TGTGCCAGCAGCCCACTAGCGTCCAACAATGAGCAGTTCTTC. Translating it yields CASSPLASNNEQFF.

The chain couples TRBV28 to TRBJ1-4, with D maybe TRBD1 (6 bases). The length of the CDR3 is 14 residues. Germline loops: CDR1 MDHEN, CDR2 SYDVKM. The V end lost 6 bases, the J end lost 4 bases, and 12 bases lay between the germline ends. The DNA of the CDR3 is TGTGCCAGCAGCCAACAGGGTGTTAATGAAAAACTGTTTTTT. It translates to CASSQQGVNEKLFF.

This clone has a count of ten or more. The chain employs TRBV5-6 and TRBJ1-2, with D possibly being TRBD1 (5 bases). Germline V lookup: CDR1 SGHDT, CDR2 YYEEEE. The CDR3 has 12 residues. V gave up 0 bases and J gave up 7 bases, with 7 bases separating them. CDR3 sequence reads: CASSLDGGGYTF. For the CDR3, the DNA is TGTGCCAGCAGCTTGGACGGGGGTGGCTACACCTTC.

The chain links TRBV6-5 to TRBJ1-2; D remains ambiguous. V gave up 9 bases and J gave up 7 bases, with 24 bases separating them. Per germline, CDR1 MNHEY and CDR2 SVGAGI. The CDR3 runs to 15 residues. The CDR3 DNA reads TGTGCCAGTAAAAGGGATCGGGGAGAGATAGGTGGCTACACCTTC. Protein: CASKRDRGEIGGYTF.

The V call is TRBV28, the J call TRBJ2-7, with TRBD2 as a possible D gene (7 bases). Trimming shortened V by 4 bases and J by 6 bases, and 22 bases separated the two germline ends. The CDR3 loop spans 16 amino acids. Germline V gene sequence: CDR1 MDHEN, CDR2 SYDVKM. For the CDR3, the DNA is TGTGCCAGCAGTTCCCCGCGGGCGGGGGCATTAAGCGAGCAGTACTTC. Its translation is CASSSPRAGALSEQYF.

This clone was found a few times. The chain combines TRBV2 with TRBJ2-5; 8 nucleotides align to TRBD2. J gave up 7 bases and V 2 bases, and 9 bases lay outside the gene matches. The CDR3 is 15 residues long. The germline V gene encodes CDR1 SNHLY and CDR2 FYNNEI. CDR3 region: CASSELAGPLGTQYF. The DNA for the CDR3 is TGTGCCAGCAGTGAACTAGCGGGTCCGCTGGGGACCCAGTACTTC.

The chain combines TRBV19 with TRBJ2-3; D may be TRBD1 (6 bases). Germline V lookup: CDR1 LNHDA, CDR2 SQIVND (reference sequence). CDR3 length equals 15 residues. V gave up 4 bases and J gave up 0 bases, with 11 bases separating them. The CDR3 region is CASSTYRASTDTQYF. In nucleotides, the CDR3 is TGTGCCAGTAGTACCTACAGGGCCAGCACAGATACGCAGTATTTT. Based on the CDR3 plus reference TRBV19 and TRBJ2-3, the full variable domain is DGGITQSPKYLFRKEGQNVTLSCEQNLNHDAMYWYRQDPGQGLRLIYYSQIVNDFQKGDIAEGYSVSREKKESFPLTVTSAQKNPTAFYLCASSTYRASTDTQYFGPGTRLTVL.

The chain links TRBV4-1 to TRBJ2-1; TRBD2 might be the D (5 bases). Per germline, CDR1 MGHRA and CDR2 YSYEKL. This CDR3 has 16 amino acids. V dropped 4 bases and J dropped 2 bases, with 15 bases sitting between them. The CDR3 sequence: CASSRDGLNAYNEQFF. The CDR3 nucleotides are TGCGCCAGCAGCCGAGATGGACTGAACGCCTACAATGAGCAGTTCTTC.

This chain uses TRBV5-1 with TRBJ2-3; 10 positions match TRBD2. This CDR3 region has 15 residues. Germline assignment: CDR1 SGHRS and CDR2 YFSETQ. J was trimmed by 3 bases and V by 1 base; bases with no gene match: 2. CDR3 bases: TGCGCCAGCAGCTTGATGACTAGCGGGACAGATACGCAGTATTTT. It specifies CASSLMTSGTDTQYF.

V usage is TRBV15 and J usage is TRBJ1-2; a weak D match, TRBD1 (5 bases). V was shortened by 0 bases and J by 4 bases, with 12 bases between the two germline ends. The germline CDR1 and CDR2 sequences are LNHNV and YYDKDF (reference sequence). The CDR3 is 15 amino acids. The chain's CDR3 is CATSRETGYLYGYTF. CDR3 sequence (DNA): TGTGCCACCAGCAGAGAAACAGGTTACCTCTATGGCTACACCTTC.

This chain connects TRBV6-5 to TRBJ2-7; tentative D call: TRBD1 (6 bases). This CDR3 is 14 amino acids long. V was cut by 2 bases and J by 3 bases, with 11 bases left in between. Germline assignment: CDR1 MNHEY and CDR2 SVGAGI. CDR3 residues: CASSYTRDIYEQYF. The CDR3 DNA sequence: TGTGCCAGCAGTTACACCCGGGACATCTACGAGCAGTACTTC.

V usage is TRBV28 and J usage is TRBJ1-5, with 7 bases matching TRBD1. Looked up from germline, CDR1 is MDHEN and CDR2 is SYDVKM. The CDR3 sequence is 15 residues long. After removal of 5 bases from V and 5 bases from J, the junction contained 9 bases not matched to a gene. CDR3 sequence: CASSPSTGPYQPQHF. The CDR3 DNA sequence: TGTGCCAGCAGTCCCTCGACAGGGCCTTATCAGCCCCAGCATTTT.

V is TRBV10-2 and J is TRBJ1-3, with D possibly matching TRBD1 (5 bases). Germline V gene data show CDR1 as WSHSY and CDR2 as SAAADI. The CDR3 totals 14 residues. V dropped 10 bases and J dropped 0 bases, with 13 bases sitting between them. The CDR3 DNA is TGCGCCACCCAGACAGCCTACTCTGGAAACACCATATATTTT. Encoded protein: CATQTAYSGNTIYF.

The CDR3, as DNA: TGTGCCAGTACCCCAGGACAGGGGGCCTACAATGAGCAGTTCTTC. This sequence encodes CASTPGQGAYNEQFF. This chain joins TRBV19 and TRBJ2-1; 10 nucleotides align to TRBD1. The CDR3 runs 15 residues. CDR1 is LNHDA and CDR2 is SQIVND in the germline V gene (reference sequence). Germline trimming cut 7 bases from V and 2 bases from J; bases unmatched to any gene: 5.

The chain's CDR3 is CASSPGTGGPQPQHF. The CDR3, as DNA: TGCGCCAGCAGCCCGGGCACGGGGGGCCCTCAGCCCCAGCATTTT. J is TRBJ1-5 and V is TRBV5-1; possible D gene TRBD1, 6 bases. Germline V gene lookup returns CDR1 SGHRS and CDR2 YFSETQ. CDR3 length: 15 residues. V lost 4 bases, J lost 6 bases, and 17 bases lay in between.

This clone was found a few times. The rearrangement uses TRBV7-8 and TRBJ2-3; 7 nucleotides agree with TRBD2. This CDR3 has 14 residues. From germline, CDR1 is SGHVS and CDR2 FQNEAQ. Trimming took 5 bases from V and 6 from J; bases not matched to a gene: 8. The CDR3 loop reads CASSLRDYPDTQYF. The DNA of the CDR3 is TGTGCCAGCAGCCTCCGGGACTACCCCGATACGCAGTATTTT.

The rearrangement uses TRBV10-3 and TRBJ2-1; 9 bases agree with TRBD1. CDR1 and CDR2 from the germline V gene are ENHRY and SYGVKD. The CDR3 length is 16 residues. Unmatched junction bases numbered 8, after V lost 2 bases and J lost 6 bases. The CDR3 nucleotides read TGTGCCATCAGTGAGACGGACAGGGGATTCTTCAATGAGCAGTTCTTC. Its protein is CAISETDRGFFNEQFF.

This clone is a singleton in its sample. The chain combines TRBV6-4 with TRBJ1-1; 10 positions match TRBD1. The CDR3 runs to 14 residues. The ends lost 8 bases at V and 4 bases at J; junction bases unmatched: 7. Per germline, CDR1 MRHNA and CDR2 SNTAGT. CDR3 coding DNA: TGTGCCAGCGCGAGGGACAGGGGATCCACTGAAGCTTTCTTT. This translates into CASARDRGSTEAFF.

The CDR3 DNA reads as TGTGCCAGCAAACTGTTTGGGGACAGTAATTCACCCCTCCACTTT. Amino acid sequence: CASKLFGDSNSPLHF. The chain carries TRBV2 and TRBJ1-6; 7 bases are a match to TRBD1. CDR3 length: 15 amino acids. Trimming cost V 7 bases and J 6 bases; bases outside gene matches: 9. CDR1 and CDR2 (germline): SNHLY, FYNNEI. Full variable domain (outside the CDR3, taken from reference TRBV2 and TRBJ1-6): EPEVTQTPSHQVTQMGQEVILRCVPISNHLYFYWYRQILGQKVEFLVSFYNNEISEKSEIFDDQFSVERPDGSNFTLKIRSTKLEDSAMYFCASKLFGDSNSPLHFGNGTRLTVT.

V is TRBV2 and J is TRBJ2-4, with 11 bases identical to TRBD2. With V trimmed by 7 bases and J by 6 bases, 17 bases remained unmatched. Germline CDR1 is SNHLY and CDR2 is FYNNEI. This CDR3 contains 18 residues. The CDR3 region has the DNA TGTGCCAGCAACCCGGGTTTAAGTGTAGCGGGGGGGCCAAACATTCAGTACTTC. Amino acids: CASNPGLSVAGGPNIQYF.